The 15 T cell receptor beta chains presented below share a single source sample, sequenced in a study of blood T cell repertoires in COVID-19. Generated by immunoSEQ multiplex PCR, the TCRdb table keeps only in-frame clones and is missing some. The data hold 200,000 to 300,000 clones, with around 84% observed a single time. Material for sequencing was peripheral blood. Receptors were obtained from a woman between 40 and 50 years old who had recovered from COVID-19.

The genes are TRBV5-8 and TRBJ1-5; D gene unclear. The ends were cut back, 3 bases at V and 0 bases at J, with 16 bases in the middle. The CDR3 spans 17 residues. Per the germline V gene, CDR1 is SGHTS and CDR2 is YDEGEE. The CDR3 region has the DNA TGTGCCAGCAGCTGGGCGACCCGGACTCATAGCAATCAGCCCCAGCATTTT. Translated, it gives CASSWATRTHSNQPQHF.

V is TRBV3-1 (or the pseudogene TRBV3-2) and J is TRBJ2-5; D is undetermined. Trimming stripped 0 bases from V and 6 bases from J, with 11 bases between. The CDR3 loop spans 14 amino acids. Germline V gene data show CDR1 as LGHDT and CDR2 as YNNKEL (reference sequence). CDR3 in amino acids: CASSQDASSKTQYF. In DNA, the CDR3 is TGTGCCAGCAGCCAAGACGCGTCTTCGAAGACCCAGTACTTC.

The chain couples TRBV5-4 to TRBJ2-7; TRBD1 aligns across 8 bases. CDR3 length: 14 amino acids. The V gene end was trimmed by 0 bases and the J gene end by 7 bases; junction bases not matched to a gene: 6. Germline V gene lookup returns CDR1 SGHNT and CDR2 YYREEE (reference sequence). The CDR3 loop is CASSLEGQGREQYF. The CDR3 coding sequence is TGTGCCAGCAGCTTGGAAGGACAGGGAAGAGAGCAGTACTTC.

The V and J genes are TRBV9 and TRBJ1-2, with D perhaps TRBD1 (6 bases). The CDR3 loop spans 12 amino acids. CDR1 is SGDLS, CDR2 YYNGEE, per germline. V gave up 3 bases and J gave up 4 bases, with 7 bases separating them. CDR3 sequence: CASSGGGYGYTF. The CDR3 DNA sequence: TGTGCCAGCAGCGGAGGGGGCTATGGCTACACCTTC.

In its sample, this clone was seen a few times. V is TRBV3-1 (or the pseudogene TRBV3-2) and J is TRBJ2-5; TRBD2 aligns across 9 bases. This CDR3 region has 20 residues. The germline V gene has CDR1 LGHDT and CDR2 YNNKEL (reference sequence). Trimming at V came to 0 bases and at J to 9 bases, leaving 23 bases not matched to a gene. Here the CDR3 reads CASSQELTAGGAALVRAQYF. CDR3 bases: TGTGCCAGCAGCCAAGAACTTACCGCGGGGGGGGCCGCTTTAGTGAGGGCCCAGTACTTC.

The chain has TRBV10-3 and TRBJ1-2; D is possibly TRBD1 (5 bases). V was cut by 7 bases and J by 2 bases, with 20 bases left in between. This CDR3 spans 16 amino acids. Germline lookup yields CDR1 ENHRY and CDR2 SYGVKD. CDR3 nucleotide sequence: TGTGCCATCATGTCCCCCCGGTCCCAGGGCAACTATGGCTACACCTTC. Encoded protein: CAIMSPRSQGNYGYTF.

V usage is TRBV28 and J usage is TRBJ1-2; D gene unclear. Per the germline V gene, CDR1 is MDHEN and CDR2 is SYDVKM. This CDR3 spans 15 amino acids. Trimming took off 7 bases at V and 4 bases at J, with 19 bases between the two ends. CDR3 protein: CASNPSRADSYGYTF. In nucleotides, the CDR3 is TGTGCCAGCAACCCATCTCGTGCCGATAGCTATGGCTACACCTTC.

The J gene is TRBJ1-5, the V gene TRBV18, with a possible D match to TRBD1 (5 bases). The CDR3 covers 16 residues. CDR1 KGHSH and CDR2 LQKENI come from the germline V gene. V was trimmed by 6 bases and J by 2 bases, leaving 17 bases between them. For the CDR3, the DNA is TGTGCCAGCTCGCCGAGGGGACTGTTGGGCAATCAGCCCCAGCATTTT. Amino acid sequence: CASSPRGLLGNQPQHF.

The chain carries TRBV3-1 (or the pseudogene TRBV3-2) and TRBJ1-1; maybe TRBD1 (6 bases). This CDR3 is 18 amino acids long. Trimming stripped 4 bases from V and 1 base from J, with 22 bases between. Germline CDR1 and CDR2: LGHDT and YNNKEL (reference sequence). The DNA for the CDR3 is TGTGCCAGCAGCCTCAGGACAGCGTCGATATATAGGAACACTGAAGCTTTCTTT. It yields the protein CASSLRTASIYRNTEAFF.

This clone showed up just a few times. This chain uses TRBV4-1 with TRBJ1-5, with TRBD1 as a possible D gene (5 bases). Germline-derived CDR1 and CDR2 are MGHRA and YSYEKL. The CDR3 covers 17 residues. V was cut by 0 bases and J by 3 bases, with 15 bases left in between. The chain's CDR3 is CASSQDRTTVVNQPQHF. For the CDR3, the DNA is TGCGCCAGCAGCCAAGACCGGACGACAGTGGTCAATCAGCCCCAGCATTTT.

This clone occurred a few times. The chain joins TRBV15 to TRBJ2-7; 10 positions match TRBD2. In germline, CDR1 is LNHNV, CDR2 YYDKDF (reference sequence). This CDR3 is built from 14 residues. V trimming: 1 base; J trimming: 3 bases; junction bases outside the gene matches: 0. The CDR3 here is CATSRASGGYEQYF. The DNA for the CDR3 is TGTGCCACCAGCAGAGCTAGCGGGGGCTACGAGCAGTACTTC.

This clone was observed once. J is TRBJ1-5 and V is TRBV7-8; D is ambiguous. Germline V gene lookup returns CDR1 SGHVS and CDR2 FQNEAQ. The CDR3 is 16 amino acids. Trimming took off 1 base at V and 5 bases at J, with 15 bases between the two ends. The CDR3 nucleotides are TGTGCCAGCAGCTTAGAGGATTTAGGGAGGGATCAGCCCCAGCATTTT. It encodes CASSLEDLGRDQPQHF.

In DNA, the CDR3 is TGTGCCAGCAGCCGCCCGACAGGGGGCGGTGGCTACACCTTC. Protein product: CASSRPTGGGGYTF. This chain uses TRBV5-6 with TRBJ1-2; 10 nucleotides agree with TRBD1. The CDR3 sequence is 14 residues long. J gave up 7 bases and V 4 bases, and 7 bases lay outside the gene matches. The germline V gene encodes CDR1 SGHDT and CDR2 YYEEEE.

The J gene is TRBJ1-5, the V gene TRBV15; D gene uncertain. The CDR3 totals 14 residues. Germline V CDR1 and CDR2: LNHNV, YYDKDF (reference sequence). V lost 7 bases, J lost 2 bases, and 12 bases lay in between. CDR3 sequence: CATKTARGNQPQHF. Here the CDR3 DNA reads TGTGCCACCAAGACCGCCCGGGGCAATCAGCCCCAGCATTTT.

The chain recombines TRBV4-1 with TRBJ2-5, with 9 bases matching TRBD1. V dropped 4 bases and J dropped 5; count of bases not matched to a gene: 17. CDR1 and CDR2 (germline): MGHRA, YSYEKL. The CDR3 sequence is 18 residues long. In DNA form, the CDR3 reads TGCGCCAGCAGCCGAACCCTAGCCGGGACAGGGAGGATGGAGACCCAGTACTTC. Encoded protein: CASSRTLAGTGRMETQYF.